Following are 22 T cell receptor beta chains from one sample sequenced in a study of T cells expressing NK-cell markers. TCRdb reworked the 5' RACE reads into one entry per CDR3 protein, no DNA. The sample table sets out about 390,000 distinct CDR3 sequences. The sequenced sample consisted of blood T cells: a sorted CD56 or NKG2C T cell subset, CD4+ or CD8+ T cells, or bulk PBMC T cells (not recorded which). The source of these receptors is a woman aged 50 to 65 in good health.

The rearrangement uses TRBV23-1 and TRBJ2-2; TCRdb proposes TRBD1, but this gene call is untestable without DNA. TRBV23-1 belongs to the ORF category, with a function that is uncertain. CDR3 length: 22 amino acids. The CDR3 loop is CASLPSRGTERTRGRTPGELFF.

The chain employs TRBV7-8 and TRBJ2-5; TCRdb picks TRBD1, but there is no DNA to check that call. Germline V gene lookup returns CDR1 SGHVS and CDR2 FQNEAQ. The CDR3 contains 15 residues. The CDR3 sequence: CASSPGGTGVETQYF.

The chain combines TRBV7-7 with TRBJ2-1; TCRdb gives TRBD2 as the D gene, but with no DNA this cannot be confirmed. CDR3 size: 13 residues. Germline V lookup: CDR1 SSHAT, CDR2 FNYEAQ (reference sequence). This CDR3 reads CASSSAGPDEQFF. The full variable domain, in which reference TRBV7-7 and TRBJ2-1 provide the parts outside the CDR3, is GAGVSQSPRYKVTKRGQDVTLRCDPISSHATLYWYQQALGQGPEFLTYFNYEAQPDKSGLPSDRFSAERPEGSISTLTIQRTEQRDSAMYRCASSSAGPDEQFFGPGTRLTVL.

The chain employs TRBV5-1 and TRBJ2-1. The CDR3 has 13 residues. The V gene's germline CDR1 is SGHRS and CDR2 YFSETQ. This CDR3 is CASSQTSGYEQFF.

This chain links TRBV24-1 with TRBJ2-5; without DNA, the TCRdb call of TRBD1 cannot be checked. The germline gives CDR1 KGHDR, CDR2 SFDVKD. The CDR3 is 15 residues long. The CDR3 loop reads CATSDWGRGLETQYF.

The chain is built from TRBV12-3 or TRBV12-4 and TRBJ2-6; TCRdb indicates TRBD1, and absent DNA this call remains unverified. There are 16 residues in the CDR3. CDR3 in amino acids: CASRGHRGFGANVLTF.

This chain joins TRBV7-2 and TRBJ2-3. The CDR3 loop spans 16 amino acids. CDR1 is SGHTA and CDR2 is FQGNSA in the germline V gene. CDR3 amino acids: CASSLIVSVSTDTQYF.

The rearrangement uses TRBV19 and TRBJ2-7; TCRdb outputs TRBD1, but without DNA this stays unchecked. The germline CDR1 and CDR2 sequences are LNHDA and SQIVND (reference sequence). CDR3 length: 13 residues. This CDR3 is CASSIGRPGEQYF. Variable domain in full (rest from reference TRBV19 and TRBJ2-7): DGGITQSPKYLFRKEGQNVTLSCEQNLNHDAMYWYRQDPGQGLRLIYYSQIVNDFQKGDIAEGYSVSREKKESFPLTVTSAQKNPTAFYLCASSIGRPGEQYFGPGTRLTVT.

CDR3 sequence reads: CASQGTGGRTEAFF. The chain links TRBV19 to TRBJ1-1; TCRdb names TRBD1, which stays unverified in the absence of DNA. Germline V gene sequence: CDR1 LNHDA, CDR2 SQIVND (reference sequence). This CDR3 is built from 14 residues.

V and J are TRBV10-3 and TRBJ2-3; TCRdb's D call, TRBD2, is unchecked because there is no DNA. The germline V gene encodes CDR1 ENHRY and CDR2 SYGVKD. The CDR3 totals 17 residues. The CDR3 sequence: CAISEPMRRGATDTQYF.

The chain carries TRBV9 and TRBJ2-3; TCRdb indicates TRBD1, and absent DNA this call remains unverified. CDR1 is SGDLS and CDR2 is YYNGEE in the germline V gene. The CDR3 runs to 15 residues. This chain's CDR3 is CASSVVGSRADTQYF.

The chain has TRBV12-3 or TRBV12-4 and TRBJ2-3; with no DNA, the TCRdb D assignment of TRBD2 cannot be verified. This CDR3 contains 15 residues. CDR3 protein: CASRISGRAGDTQYF.

The chain uses TRBV5-1 and TRBJ1-1. The CDR3 runs to 15 residues. CDR1 and CDR2 from the germline V gene are SGHRS and YFSETQ. CDR3 region: CASSLVNIANTEAFF.

The V gene is TRBV12-3 or TRBV12-4, the J gene TRBJ2-1; no DNA is available, so the TRBD2 call from TCRdb remains unchecked. The CDR3 sequence is 15 residues long. The CDR3 loop reads CASSLGGLLYNEQFF.

This sequence joins TRBV5-4 and TRBJ2-5; TCRdb picks TRBD2, but there is no DNA to check that call. Germline CDR1 SGHNT, CDR2 YYREEE (reference sequence). The CDR3 consists of 17 residues. CDR3 amino acids: CASTKPGLAGAQETQYF. Full variable domain (missing parts from reference TRBV5-4 and TRBJ2-5): ETGVTQSPTHLIKTRGQQVTLRCSSQSGHNTVSWYQQALGQGPQFIFQYYREEENGRGNFPPRFSGLQFPNYSSELNVNALELDDSALYLCASTKPGLAGAQETQYFGPGTRLLVL.

The chain uses TRBV20-1 and TRBJ2-3. Germline V gene lookup returns CDR1 DFQATT and CDR2 SNEGSKA (reference sequence). This CDR3 spans 15 amino acids. CDR3 protein: CSAPRGDSNTDTQYF.

The chain joins TRBV7-9 to TRBJ1-3. Germline CDR1 and CDR2: SEHNR and FQNEAQ (reference sequence). The length of the CDR3 is 11 residues. CDR3 sequence reads: CASSLINTIYF.

The chain employs TRBV24-1 and TRBJ2-5. The germline CDR1 and CDR2 sequences are KGHDR and SFDVKD. The CDR3 is 15 amino acids. CDR3 sequence: CATSSGSWVQETQYF.

V and J are TRBV7-2 and TRBJ2-1; the TCRdb call, TRBD2, lacks DNA for checking. Germline-derived CDR1 and CDR2 are SGHTA and FQGNSA. The CDR3 consists of 14 residues. The CDR3 sequence is CASSQQASRNEQFF.

This rearrangement joins TRBV5-1 to TRBJ2-2; TCRdb reports TRBD2, a call that lacks DNA to check it against. This CDR3 region has 15 residues. In germline, CDR1 is SGHRS, CDR2 YFSETQ. The CDR3 loop reads CASSKGGLNTGELFF.

The gene calls are TRBV10-3 and TRBJ2-1; no DNA is available, so the TRBD2 call from TCRdb remains unchecked. The germline gives CDR1 ENHRY, CDR2 SYGVKD. The CDR3 is made up of 14 amino acids. The CDR3: CAISGLAGATEQFF.

This chain links TRBV10-3 with TRBJ2-1; TCRdb's D call of TRBD2 is untestable without DNA. There are 16 residues in the CDR3. Germline V gives CDR1 ENHRY, CDR2 SYGVKD. CDR3 sequence reads: CAINGGGGGRADEQFF.